Listed below are T cell receptor beta chains from one sample, sequenced in a study of neurological immune-mediated disorders. TCRdb redid the calling of the 5' RACE reads with MiXCR, one entry per CDR3 protein. The data show approximately 40,000 distinct CDR3 sequences, about 22% seen once. The specimen was PBMCs. These receptor sequences come from a man between 60 and 75 years old with HTLV-1-associated myelopathy (HAM/TSP). The CDR3 runs from the conserved cysteine through the conserved F or W. A D gene is named only where the DNA matches it firmly. Only some rows state a clone size, as once, few, many or a class for expanded clones.

>TRBJ2-1|TRBV5-1|many|TRBD2
CASSLSPLAGLNEQFF
TGCGCCAGCAGCTTGTCCCCTCTAGCGGGGTTAAATGAGCAGTTCTTC
>TRBJ1-2|TRBV28|once|NA
CASSSPGPNYGYTF
TGTGCCAGCAGTTCACCGGGACCTAACTATGGCTACACCTTC
>TRBJ1-1|TRBV7-9|many|NA
CASSLVGGAGNEAFF
TGTGCCAGCAGCTTAGTGGGGGGCGCTGGGAATGAAGCTTTCTTT
>TRBJ2-2|TRBV12-3/TRBV12-4|many|NA
CASTLNGELFF
TGTGCCAGCACCCTGAACGGGGAGCTGTTTTTT
>TRBJ2-1|TRBV5-1|many|NA
CASSVGVSEQFF
TGCGCCAGCAGCGTAGGGGTATCTGAGCAGTTCTTC
>TRBJ1-6|TRBV5-1|many|TRBD1
CASSPGQEGSPLHF
TGCGCCAGCAGCCCCGGACAGGAGGGTTCACCCCTCCACTTT
>TRBJ2-7|TRBV20-1|many|NA
CSAEGGGARGREQYF
TGCAGTGCTGAGGGGGGAGGGGCACGAGGGAGAGAGCAGTACTTC
>TRBJ2-7|TRBV20-1|many|NA
CSARDPYEQYF
TGCAGTGCTAGAGACCCCTACGAGCAGTACTTC
>TRBJ2-6|TRBV6-1|NA|NA
CASSSTVPGKANVLTF
TGTGCCAGCAGTTCGACAGTCCCGGGGAAGGCCAACGTCCTGACTTTC
>TRBJ2-7|TRBV20-1|many|TRBD2
CSAPRLARGEQYF
TGCAGTGCCCCTCGACTAGCGCGAGGCGAGCAGTACTTC
>TRBJ2-7|TRBV9|many|NA
CASSVYTEPYEQYF
TGTGCCAGCAGCGTTTATACAGAGCCCTACGAGCAGTACTTC
>TRBJ2-7|TRBV7-8|many|NA
CASSLVADSSYEQYF
TGTGCCAGCAGCTTAGTGGCGGATAGCTCCTACGAGCAGTACTTC
>TRBJ2-7|TRBV6-6|NA|TRBD1
CASSDRDRGPYEQYF
TGTGCCAGCAGTGATAGGGACAGGGGGCCCTACGAGCAGTACTTC
>TRBJ2-1|TRBV5-1|many|NA
CASRVALSSYNEQFF
TGCGCCAGCAGGGTAGCGCTGAGCTCCTACAATGAGCAGTTCTTC
>TRBJ2-3|TRBV5-6|many|NA
CASSTTDTQYF
TGTGCCAGCAGCACCACAGATACGCAGTATTTT
>TRBJ1-1|TRBV11-2|many|NA
CASSLQYRSMNTEAFF
TGTGCCAGCAGCTTACAATATCGGAGTATGAACACTGAAGCTTTCTTT
>TRBJ2-3|TRBV7-9|NA|NA
CGGASGATYTQYF
TGTGGGGGAGCTAGTGGGGCCACATATACGCAGTATTTT
>TRBJ1-4|TRBV4-2|many|NA
CASSQEGRATNEKLFF
TGTGCCAGCAGCCAAGAAGGGCGGGCAACTAATGAAAAACTGTTTTTT
>TRBJ2-1|TRBV7-2|NA|NA
CASSLSSFWNEQFF
TGTGCCAGCAGCTTATCCTCGTTCTGGAATGAGCAGTTCTTC
>TRBJ2-3|TRBV18|NA|NA
CASSRLAGAGTQYF
TGTGCCAGCTCTCGACTGGCGGGGGCCGGTACGCAGTATTTT
>TRBJ1-1|TRBV5-1|NA|TRBD1
CASSLRGGNDRTEAFF
TGCGCCAGCAGCTTGCGAGGGGGCAATGATCGGACTGAAGCTTTCTTT
>TRBJ2-1|TRBV9|many|TRBD2
CASSVASGYNEQFF
TGTGCCAGCAGCGTGGCTAGCGGTTACAATGAGCAGTTCTTC
>TRBJ2-1|TRBV5-6|many|TRBD2
CASSKAGGVDEQFF
TGTGCCAGCAGCAAAGCGGGAGGGGTTGATGAGCAGTTCTTC
>TRBJ2-1|TRBV20-1|many|NA
CSDGTKPYNEQFF
TGCAGTGACGGGACCAAGCCTTACAATGAGCAGTTCTTC
>TRBJ2-7|TRBV7-2|NA|NA
CASSSLGGAGEQYF
TGTGCCAGCAGCTCCCTAGGGGGGGCGGGGGAGCAGTACTTC
>TRBJ2-3|TRBV20-1|many|NA
CSAFDRKSTDTQYF
TGCAGTGCTTTCGACAGAAAAAGCACAGATACGCAGTATTTT
>TRBJ1-1|TRBV7-3|NA|NA
CASSSGTPREAFF
TGTGCCAGCAGCTCCGGGACTCCCCGTGAAGCTTTCTTT
>TRBJ1-1|TRBV7-3|many|NA
CASSLRINTEAFF
TGTGCCAGCAGCTTAAGGATAAACACTGAAGCTTTCTTT
>TRBJ2-7|TRBV10-3|many|NA
CAISEFGNNYEQYF
TGTGCCATCAGTGAGTTCGGCAACAACTACGAGCAGTACTTC
>TRBJ1-1|TRBV6-1|many|TRBD1
CASRGGPGQGPNTEAFF
TGTGCCAGCAGGGGAGGTCCGGGACAGGGCCCGAACACTGAAGCTTTCTTT
>TRBJ1-4|TRBV5-6|many|TRBD1
CASSLVRTGEKLFF
TGTGCCAGCAGCTTGGTACGGACAGGCGAAAAACTGTTTTTT
>TRBJ2-2|TRBV20-1|medium-sized|NA
CSARSGPNTGELFF
TGCAGTGCTAGGTCGGGTCCTAACACCGGGGAGCTGTTTTTT
>TRBJ2-7|TRBV6-6|many|NA
CASSLSLGEQYF
TGTGCCAGCAGTTTGTCCCTCGGCGAGCAGTACTTC
>TRBJ1-6|TRBV7-2|NA|TRBD1
CASSLLGQGSPLHF
TGTGCCAGCAGCTTGCTCGGACAGGGGTCACCCCTCCACTTT
>TRBJ1-3|TRBV5-5|many|NA
CASSLAGAGGRGNTIYF
TGTGCCAGCAGCTTGGCGGGTGCGGGGGGCCGTGGAAACACCATATATTTT
>TRBJ1-6|TRBV6-6|many|NA
CASSYSQGLNSPLHF
TGTGCCAGCAGTTACTCCCAGGGGCTTAATTCACCCCTCCACTTT
>TRBJ1-2|TRBV25-1|NA|NA
CASSPRTPNYGYTF
TGTGCCAGCAGTCCCCGGACACCTAACTATGGCTACACCTTC
>TRBJ2-7|TRBV12-3/TRBV12-4|many|NA
CASSPQSSPVAYEQYF
TGTGCCAGCAGTCCCCAATCCAGTCCCGTAGCCTACGAGCAGTACTTC
>TRBJ1-5|TRBV20-1|many|TRBD1
CSAGGGTGRQPQHF
TGCAGTGCTGGGGGGGGGACAGGGCGCCAGCCCCAGCATTTT
>TRBJ1-1|TRBV12-3/TRBV12-4|many|NA
CASSLSASDAEAFF
TGTGCCAGCAGTTTATCGGCCTCTGACGCTGAAGCTTTCTTT
>TRBJ2-1|TRBV3-1|many|TRBD2
CASSQPGTSGPYNEQFF
TGTGCCAGCAGCCAACCCGGGACTAGCGGTCCCTACAATGAGCAGTTCTTC
>TRBJ1-1|TRBV6-4|medium-sized|NA
CASSDAGANTEAFF
TGTGCCAGCAGTGACGCAGGGGCGAACACTGAAGCTTTCTTT
>TRBJ2-1|TRBV20-1|many|NA
CSIVTSSYNEQFF
TGCAGTATCGTAACGAGCTCCTACAATGAGCAGTTCTTC
>TRBJ2-5|TRBV12-3/TRBV12-4|NA|TRBD1
CASSPRDRGGETQYF
TGTGCCAGCAGTCCGCGGGACAGGGGAGGGGAGACCCAGTACTTC